This T cell receptor (beta chain) was captured in a study of blood T cell repertoires in COVID-19. At the level of the study: Samples of COVID-19 (acute and convalescent) were obtained from the United States, Italy and Spain. Sources were T cells, B-cell-depleted T cells, or PBMCs; the material itself was cDNA or gDNA.

Notes on this clone: One end of the junction varies from germline; a read error may be responsible.

Per the authors' pipeline: For nucleated cells, counts were estimated from reference gene primer amplification. The assay was immunoSEQ multiplex PCR, and TCRdb's table has in-frame clones only and misses some. The V and J calls and clone size were taken over from that table, and D and trimming were inferred from the DNA. The sample has some 400,000 clones, roughly 90% seen once; the top ten hold approximately 6.2%. The CDR3 has 14 amino acids. Germline V gives CDR1 SEHNR, CDR2 FQNEAQ (reference sequence). The clonotype was recovered from a man between 18 and 35 years old with active or convalescent COVID-19. Input material: peripheral blood. The chain carries TRBV7-9 and TRBJ1-2; 11 nucleotides line up with TRBD1. In DNA form, the CDR3 reads TGTGCCAGCAGCTCGGGACAGGGGGAGAGTGGCAACACCTTC. Its protein is CASSSGQGESGNTF.